The rows below give T cell receptor beta chains drawn from one sample of a study of T cells and copy number aberrations in small-cell lung cancer. Produced via immunoSEQ multiplex PCR; TCRdb's table is partial and in-frame only. Of around 700 clones detected, roughly 85% appear once; the ten largest clones hold more than 3%. The sample was tumor tissue. The source of these receptors is a man aged 35 to 55 with small cell lung cancer. Both conserved end residues are part of each CDR3. Fields, in order: D gene, J gene, clone size, V gene, CDR3 DNA, CDR3 protein. A D gene is named only where the DNA matches it firmly. The size of a clone is reported for some rows only, either as once, few or many, or as a class for expanded clones.

D gene: .
J gene: TRBJ2-3
clone size: once
V gene: TRBV30
CDR3 DNA: TGTGCCTGGAGCAACCCCGGCACAGATACGCAGTATTTT
CDR3 protein: CAWSNPGTDTQYF

D gene: TRBD2
J gene: TRBJ2-7
clone size: .
V gene: TRBV5-1
CDR3 DNA: TGCGCCAGCAGCTTGGGGACTAGCAACGAGCAGTACTTC
CDR3 protein: CASSLGTSNEQYF

D gene: .
J gene: TRBJ2-1
clone size: .
V gene: TRBV18
CDR3 DNA: TGTGCCAGCTCACCACGAGTCCTGAATGAGCAGTTCTTC
CDR3 protein: CASSPRVLNEQFF

D gene: .
J gene: TRBJ1-2
clone size: .
V gene: TRBV5-8
CDR3 DNA: TGTGCCAGCAGCTTGGGGGCATACTATGGCTACACCTTC
CDR3 protein: CASSLGAYYGYTF

D gene: .
J gene: TRBJ2-7
clone size: .
V gene: TRBV5-8
CDR3 DNA: TGTGCCAGCAGCTTGGCCGTCGGATCCTACGAGCAGTACTTC
CDR3 protein: CASSLAVGSYEQYF

D gene: TRBD1
J gene: TRBJ2-5
clone size: .
V gene: TRBV5-4
CDR3 DNA: TGTGCCAGCAGCTTGCTGGGGGACAGGGGTGAGACCCAGTACTTC
CDR3 protein: CASSLLGDRGETQYF

D gene: .
J gene: TRBJ1-6
clone size: .
V gene: TRBV2
CDR3 DNA: TGTGCCAGCAGTGAGGGGTTTCCTGATTCACCCCTCCACTTT
CDR3 protein: CASSEGFPDSPLHF

D gene: TRBD2
J gene: TRBJ2-3
clone size: .
V gene: TRBV30
CDR3 DNA: TGTGCCTGGGCAATAGCGGGAGGAACAGATACGCAGTATTTT
CDR3 protein: CAWAIAGGTDTQYF

D gene: TRBD2
J gene: TRBJ2-3
clone size: .
V gene: TRBV9
CDR3 DNA: TGTGCCAGCACCCTAGGACTAGCGCACACAGATACGCAGTATTTT
CDR3 protein: CASTLGLAHTDTQYF

D gene: .
J gene: TRBJ1-1
clone size: .
V gene: TRBV27
CDR3 DNA: TGTGCCAGTAGTAACGGGGGGACTGAAGCTTTCTTT
CDR3 protein: CASSNGGTEAFF

D gene: TRBD2
J gene: TRBJ2-5
clone size: .
V gene: TRBV6-6
CDR3 DNA: TGTGCCAGCAGTTACTCGCCTAGCGGGGGGGAGACCCAGTACTTC
CDR3 protein: CASSYSPSGGETQYF

D gene: TRBD2
J gene: TRBJ2-1
clone size: .
V gene: TRBV11-2
CDR3 DNA: TGTGCCAGCAGCTTGTTCAGCGGGAGGTCCTACAATGAGCAGTTCTTC
CDR3 protein: CASSLFSGRSYNEQFF

D gene: .
J gene: TRBJ2-3
clone size: .
V gene: TRBV7-2
CDR3 DNA: TGTGCCAGCAGCTTCACAATTGGTACGCAGTATTTT
CDR3 protein: CASSFTIGTQYF

D gene: .
J gene: TRBJ2-3
clone size: .
V gene: TRBV4-1
CDR3 DNA: TGCGCCAGCAGCCAAGACAGGGGTTTTACAGATACGCAGTATTTT
CDR3 protein: CASSQDRGFTDTQYF

D gene: .
J gene: TRBJ2-2
clone size: .
V gene: TRBV7-3
CDR3 DNA: TGTGCCAGCAGCTCTCCGACCACCGGGGAGCTGTTTTTT
CDR3 protein: CASSSPTTGELFF

D gene: TRBD1
J gene: TRBJ1-6
clone size: once
V gene: TRBV19
CDR3 DNA: TGTGCCAGCCGATTTGACAGGGGACATAATTCACCCCTCCACTTT
CDR3 protein: CASRFDRGHNSPLHF

D gene: .
J gene: TRBJ2-2
clone size: .
V gene: TRBV4-3
CDR3 DNA: TGCGCCAGCAGCCAAGCTGGGGATACCGGGGAGCTGTTTTTT
CDR3 protein: CASSQAGDTGELFF

D gene: .
J gene: TRBJ1-1
clone size: .
V gene: TRBV2
CDR3 DNA: TGTGCCAGCAGTCACATGGCTGAAGCTTTCTTT
CDR3 protein: CASSHMAEAFF

D gene: .
J gene: TRBJ2-5
clone size: .
V gene: TRBV5-1
CDR3 DNA: TGCGCCAGCAGTCCTGGACTGGGGTTGGAGGAGACCCAGTACTTC
CDR3 protein: CASSPGLGLEETQYF

D gene: .
J gene: TRBJ2-7
clone size: .
V gene: TRBV6-1
CDR3 DNA: TGTGCCAGCAGTACACAGGGTTTTTCCTACGAGCAGTACTTC
CDR3 protein: CASSTQGFSYEQYF

D gene: .
J gene: TRBJ1-1
clone size: .
V gene: TRBV6-6
CDR3 DNA: TGTGCCAGCAGTCAAACCACGGTGACCCTAGGAGCTTTCTTT
CDR3 protein: CASSQTTVTLGAFF

D gene: .
J gene: TRBJ2-1
clone size: .
V gene: TRBV5-3
CDR3 DNA: TGTGCCAGAAGGATCAACAGGGTTCCCTTTCCCTGGGGTGAGCAGTTCTTC
CDR3 protein: CARRINRVPFPWGEQFF

D gene: .
J gene: TRBJ1-1
clone size: .
V gene: TRBV30
CDR3 DNA: TGTGCCTGGAGTGTAATGAACACTGAAGCTTTCTTT
CDR3 protein: CAWSVMNTEAFF

D gene: .
J gene: TRBJ1-1
clone size: .
V gene: TRBV4-1
CDR3 DNA: TGCGCCAGCAGCCCCGGACGTGAGGGTGAAGCTTTCTTT
CDR3 protein: CASSPGREGEAFF

D gene: .
J gene: TRBJ2-2
clone size: .
V gene: TRBV4-1
CDR3 DNA: TGCGCCAGCAGCCAGCGACTTCCCGGGGAGCTGTTTTTT
CDR3 protein: CASSQRLPGELFF

D gene: .
J gene: TRBJ2-3
clone size: .
V gene: TRBV5-1
CDR3 DNA: TGCGCCAGCAGCTTGGAACAGTCCACAGATACGCAGTATTTT
CDR3 protein: CASSLEQSTDTQYF

D gene: .
J gene: TRBJ1-2
clone size: once
V gene: TRBV7-9
CDR3 DNA: TGTGCCAGCAGCTTAGGTGTGGGGACCCCTTCCTATGGCTACACCTTC
CDR3 protein: CASSLGVGTPSYGYTF

D gene: TRBD1
J gene: TRBJ2-2
clone size: few
V gene: TRBV9
CDR3 DNA: TGTGCCAGCAGCCCGCGGGACAGGGGGCCGGGGGAGCTGTTTTTT
CDR3 protein: CASSPRDRGPGELFF

D gene: TRBD2
J gene: TRBJ2-7
clone size: .
V gene: TRBV30
CDR3 DNA: TGTGCCTGGAGTGTAGGTAGCGGGAGGGTCGAGCAGTACTTC
CDR3 protein: CAWSVGSGRVEQYF

D gene: .
J gene: TRBJ2-2
clone size: few
V gene: TRBV19
CDR3 DNA: TGTGCCAGTACTTTCTCAAGGAGGACCGGGGAGCTGTTTTTT
CDR3 protein: CASTFSRRTGELFF

D gene: .
J gene: TRBJ1-5
clone size: .
V gene: TRBV27
CDR3 DNA: TGTGCCAGCAGTCCGGGGGCGGGAAGGGTTTACGGCAATCAGCCCCAGCATTTT
CDR3 protein: CASSPGAGRVYGNQPQHF

D gene: .
J gene: TRBJ1-3
clone size: .
V gene: TRBV7-3
CDR3 DNA: TGTGCCAGCAGCTTAGCGGCAGGGATTGGAAACACCATATATTTT
CDR3 protein: CASSLAAGIGNTIYF

D gene: .
J gene: TRBJ2-5
clone size: .
V gene: TRBV4-2
CDR3 DNA: TGTGCCAGCAGCCAAGATGCGACTAGATACCAAGAGACCCAGTACTTC
CDR3 protein: CASSQDATRYQETQYF

D gene: TRBD2
J gene: TRBJ2-2
clone size: .
V gene: TRBV7-2
CDR3 DNA: TGTGCCAGCAGCTTAAGTGAGATGGGACTAGCGAACACCGGGGAGCTGTTTTTT
CDR3 protein: CASSLSEMGLANTGELFF

D gene: TRBD2
J gene: TRBJ2-2
clone size: .
V gene: TRBV6-7
CDR3 DNA: TGTGCCAGCAGTTACAGTACTAGCGGGAGAAGGACCGGGGAGCTGGTTTTT
CDR3 protein: CASSYSTSGRRTGELVF

D gene: .
J gene: TRBJ2-2
clone size: once
V gene: TRBV7-3
CDR3 DNA: TGTGCCAGCAGCCTCAACCCCATCGGGTCGGACACCGGGGAGCTGTTTTTT
CDR3 protein: CASSLNPIGSDTGELFF

D gene: .
J gene: TRBJ1-6
clone size: .
V gene: TRBV6-5
CDR3 DNA: TGTGCCACAATAGATTCACCCCTCCACTTT
CDR3 protein: CATIDSPLHF

D gene: .
J gene: TRBJ2-4
clone size: .
V gene: TRBV7-9
CDR3 DNA: TGTGCCAGCAGCGGACACCAAAACATTCAGTACTTC
CDR3 protein: CASSGHQNIQYF

D gene: .
J gene: TRBJ2-3
clone size: .
V gene: TRBV5-5
CDR3 DNA: TGTGCCAGCAGCTTGGAAAGGGGGATTAACACAGATACGCAGTATTTT
CDR3 protein: CASSLERGINTDTQYF

D gene: .
J gene: TRBJ2-1
clone size: .
V gene: TRBV7-9
CDR3 DNA: TGTGCCAGCAGGATATCGGTAGACAATGAGCAGTTCTTC
CDR3 protein: CASRISVDNEQFF

D gene: .
J gene: TRBJ2-7
clone size: .
V gene: TRBV11-3
CDR3 DNA: TGTGCCAGCAACTCTGGGGAGCGCGGGACCTACGAGCAGTACTTC
CDR3 protein: CASNSGERGTYEQYF

D gene: .
J gene: TRBJ2-3
clone size: few
V gene: TRBV9
CDR3 DNA: TGTGCCAGCAGCCGAGGGGTCACAGATACGCAGTATTTT
CDR3 protein: CASSRGVTDTQYF

D gene: .
J gene: TRBJ2-7
clone size: .
V gene: TRBV18
CDR3 DNA: TGTGCCAGCTCACCAGGGAACTCCTACGAGCAGTACTTC
CDR3 protein: CASSPGNSYEQYF

D gene: .
J gene: TRBJ2-7
clone size: .
V gene: TRBV10-3
CDR3 DNA: TGTGCCATCACTGGCCCGGGAGCGTCCGAGCAGTACTTC
CDR3 protein: CAITGPGASEQYF